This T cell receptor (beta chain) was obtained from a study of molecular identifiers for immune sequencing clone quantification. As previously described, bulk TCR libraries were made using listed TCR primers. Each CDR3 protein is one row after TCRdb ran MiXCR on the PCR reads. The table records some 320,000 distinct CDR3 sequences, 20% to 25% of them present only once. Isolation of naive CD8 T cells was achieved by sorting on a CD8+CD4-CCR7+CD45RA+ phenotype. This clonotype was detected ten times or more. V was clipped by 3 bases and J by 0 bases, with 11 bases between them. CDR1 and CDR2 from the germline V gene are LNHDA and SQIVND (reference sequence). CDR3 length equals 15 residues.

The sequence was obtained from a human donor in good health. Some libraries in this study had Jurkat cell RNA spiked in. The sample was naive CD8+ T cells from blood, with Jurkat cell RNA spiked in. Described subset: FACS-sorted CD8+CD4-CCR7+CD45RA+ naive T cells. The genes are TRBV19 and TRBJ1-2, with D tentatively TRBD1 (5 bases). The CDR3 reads CASSIWTRSNYGYTF. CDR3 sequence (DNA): TGTGCCAGTAGTATTTGGACAAGGTCTAACTATGGCTACACCTTC.